One TCR beta chain is described in this entry. This entry comes from a study of control samples from healthy donors and cancer patients. Here immunoSEQ multiplex PCR was the method, and the copy in TCRdb shows in-frame clones only, minus some. The table records 150,000 to 200,000 clones, under 95% of them present only once. Germline CDR1 is SEHNR and CDR2 is FQNEAQ (reference sequence). The CDR3 sequence is 17 residues long. Trimming stripped 2 bases from V and 1 base from J, with 16 bases between. Material: blood. The TCR comes from a woman aged 18-29 years in good health. The V and J genes are TRBV7-9 and TRBJ2-3; no reliable D call. The chain's CDR3 is CASSLTPLSGRTDTQYF. CDR3 nucleotide sequence: TGTGCCAGCAGCTTAACCCCCCTATCGGGTCGCACAGATACGCAGTATTTT.